This TCR beta chain was sequenced during a study of blood T cell repertoires in COVID-19. Under the authors' procedure: Nucleated cell number was recorded as an estimate derived from reference gene primer amplification. Profiled with immunoSEQ multiplex PCR; TCRdb holds only in-frame clones, not every one. The V and J calls and the clone size are those of that table, but D and trimming were determined from the DNA. The sample includes about 220,000 clones, 90% of them seen just once. Participants were aged about 18 to 90 years, lived in over 20 US areas, and enrolled virtually. The CDR3 loop spans 14 amino acids. In germline, CDR1 is WSHSY, CDR2 SAAADI. V gave up 6 bases and J gave up 5 bases, with 16 bases separating them.

The sequence was obtained from a man under 40 who had been exposed to COVID-19. The gene calls are TRBV10-2 and TRBJ1-1; possible D gene TRBD1, 5 bases. Sequencing input: PBMCs or T cells enriched from blood (not recorded which). CDR3 in amino acids: CASRGGGEKTEAFF. DNA for the CDR3: TGCGCCAGCAGAGGCGGGGGGGAGAAGACTGAAGCTTTCTTT.